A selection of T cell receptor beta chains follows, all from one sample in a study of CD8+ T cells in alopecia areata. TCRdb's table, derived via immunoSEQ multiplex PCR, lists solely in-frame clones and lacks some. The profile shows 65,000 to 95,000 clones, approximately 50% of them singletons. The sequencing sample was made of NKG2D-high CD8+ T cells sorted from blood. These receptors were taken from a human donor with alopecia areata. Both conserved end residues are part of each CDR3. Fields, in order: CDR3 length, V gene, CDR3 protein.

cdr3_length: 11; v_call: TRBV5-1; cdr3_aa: CASSLWDEQFF
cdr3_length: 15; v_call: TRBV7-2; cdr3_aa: CASSLGTRGTDTQYF
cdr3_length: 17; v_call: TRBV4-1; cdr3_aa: CASSQDWKQGVREKLFF
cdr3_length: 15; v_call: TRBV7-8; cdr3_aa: CASSLWEDSNQPQHF
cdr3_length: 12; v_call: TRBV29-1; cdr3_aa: CSVDGGPYEQYF
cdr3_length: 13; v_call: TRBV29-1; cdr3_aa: CSVPRKAKNIQYF
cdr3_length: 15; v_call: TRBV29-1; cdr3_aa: CSVATPGGTGYEQYF
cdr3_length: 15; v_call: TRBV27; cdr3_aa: CASSLLGSGRHEQYF
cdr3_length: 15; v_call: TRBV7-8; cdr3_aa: CASSHYEGVAETQYF
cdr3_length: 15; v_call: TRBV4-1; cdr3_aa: CASSQEDRATDEQYF